One and the same sample provided the 21 T cell receptor beta chains below, sequenced in a study of monozygotic twins with inflammatory bowel disease. From the 5' RACE reads, TCRdb lists one entry per CDR3 protein and no DNA. The specimen's table records over 350,000 distinct CDR3 sequences. The material sequenced was blood. The receptors stem from a human donor with ulcerative colitis or Crohn's disease, or a healthy co-twin of an affected twin (not recorded which).

This rearrangement joins TRBV11-3 to TRBJ2-1. CDR3 length: 14 residues. From germline, CDR1 is SGHNT and CDR2 YENEEA. The CDR3 sequence is CASSQRSLYNEQFF.

The chain carries TRBV5-1 and TRBJ2-6. CDR1 SGHRS and CDR2 YFSETQ come from the germline V gene. This CDR3 contains 15 residues. CDR3 in amino acids: CASSLDGYGANVLTF.

CDR3 region: CASSEDGLANVLTF. The chain carries TRBV5-1 and TRBJ2-6. The CDR3 contains 14 residues. Per the germline V gene, CDR1 is SGHRS and CDR2 is YFSETQ.

This chain uses TRBV11-2 with TRBJ2-2; no DNA is available, so the TRBD1 call from TCRdb remains unchecked. This CDR3 spans 14 amino acids. Germline assignment: CDR1 SGHAT and CDR2 FQNNGV. Here the CDR3 reads CASSMGTDTGELFF.

The chain joins TRBV12-3 or TRBV12-4 to TRBJ2-4; the D call from TCRdb, TRBD1, cannot be confirmed without DNA. The CDR3 has 17 residues. The CDR3 reads CASSSGTGTLAKNIQYF.

The rearrangement uses TRBV6-5 and TRBJ2-7. CDR1 is MNHEY, CDR2 SVGAGI, per germline. This CDR3 has 13 amino acids. The CDR3 here is CASSYSRVYEQYF.

This chain joins TRBV5-4 and TRBJ2-7; TCRdb names TRBD2, which stays unverified in the absence of DNA. CDR3 length: 11 amino acids. Germline assignment: CDR1 SGHNT and CDR2 YYREEE (reference sequence). The CDR3 region is CASSLEGQRYF.

The V call is TRBV10-3, the J call TRBJ2-1; checking the TCRdb D call of TRBD2 is not possible without DNA. CDR3 length: 16 residues. Per the germline V gene, CDR1 is ENHRY and CDR2 is SYGVKD. CDR3 protein: CAISESAVAGRSEQFF.

The chain combines TRBV5-5 with TRBJ2-2; TCRdb proposes TRBD2, but this gene call is untestable without DNA. The CDR3 length is 16 residues. The V gene's germline CDR1 is SGHKS and CDR2 YYEKEE (reference sequence). CDR3 region: CASSRASGTNTGELFF.

This rearrangement joins TRBV18 to TRBJ2-7; TCRdb's D call, TRBD2, is unchecked because there is no DNA. From germline, CDR1 is KGHSH and CDR2 LQKENI. The CDR3 has 14 amino acids. The CDR3 region is CASSPGTESYEQYF.

The gene calls are TRBV10-3 and TRBJ2-5; TCRdb picks TRBD2, but there is no DNA to check that call. This CDR3 is 12 amino acids long. CDR1 is ENHRY and CDR2 is SYGVKD in the germline V gene. CDR3 loop: CAIGAGGETQYF.

The chain links TRBV11-2 to TRBJ1-6; TCRdb designates TRBD1, a call that cannot be tested without DNA. The CDR3 has 20 residues. Germline V gene lookup returns CDR1 SGHAT and CDR2 FQNNGV. The CDR3 loop is CASSLPRARGLLVYNSPLHF.

This sequence joins TRBV20-1 and TRBJ1-5. The CDR3 runs 14 residues. The V gene's germline CDR1 is DFQATT and CDR2 SNEGSKA (reference sequence). The CDR3 reads CSAREGWGNQPQHF.

The genes are TRBV20-1 and TRBJ1-2. Germline lookup yields CDR1 DFQATT and CDR2 SNEGSKA (reference sequence). The CDR3 length is 14 residues. The chain's CDR3 is CSAPFLRVYYGYTF.

The V gene is TRBV7-3, the J gene TRBJ2-2; the D call of TRBD1 rests on TCRdb alone, since no DNA is present to check it. This CDR3 spans 15 amino acids. Germline V lookup: CDR1 SGHTA, CDR2 FQGTGA. CDR3 in amino acids: CASRETGGNTGELFF.

This rearrangement joins TRBV12-3 or TRBV12-4 to TRBJ1-5; absent DNA, TCRdb's TRBD1 call cannot be checked. This CDR3 is built from 15 residues. The CDR3 protein is CASHQGASRTQPQHF.

The chain joins TRBV3-1 to TRBJ1-5. Germline V gives CDR1 LGHDT, CDR2 YNNKEL (reference sequence). The CDR3 sequence is 20 residues long. The CDR3 loop is CASSQGLAWTGTRTDQPQHF.

This chain links TRBV5-1 with TRBJ2-7; absent DNA, TCRdb's TRBD2 call cannot be checked. Germline assignment: CDR1 SGHRS and CDR2 YFSETQ. The length of the CDR3 is 14 residues. CDR3 protein: CASSAPTERHEQYF.

This chain connects TRBV7-2 to TRBJ2-7; with no DNA, the TCRdb D assignment of TRBD1 cannot be verified. CDR1 SGHTA and CDR2 FQGNSA come from the germline V gene. The CDR3 totals 17 residues. The CDR3: CASSSRGVGDRGPEQYF. Complete variable domain (other parts from reference TRBV7-2 and TRBJ2-7): GAGVSQSPSNKVTEKGKDVELRCDPISGHTALYWYRQSLGQGLEFLIYFQGNSAPDKSGLPSDRFSAERTGGSVSTLTIQRTQQEDSAVYLCASSSRGVGDRGPEQYFGPGTRLTVT.

The gene calls are TRBV6-6 and TRBJ1-1; the TCRdb call, TRBD1, lacks DNA for checking. CDR1 is MNHNY and CDR2 is SVGAGI in the germline V gene (reference sequence). The CDR3 has 14 residues. The CDR3 loop is CASSLQGKNTEAFF.

The V and J genes are TRBV7-9 and TRBJ2-1; without DNA, the TCRdb call of TRBD2 cannot be checked. In germline, CDR1 is SEHNR, CDR2 FQNEAQ (reference sequence). This CDR3 has 14 amino acids. The CDR3 is CASSLTSQYNEQFF.